The 29 T cell receptor beta chains in this list originate from one sample, sequenced in a study of low-dose radiotherapy and immunotherapy resistance in tumors. cDNA synthesis used a TRAV/TRBV-specific primer set for both chains. TCRs were amplified for 15 to 25 PCR cycles with a constant-region primer and V-primer adapter. A single record per CDR3 protein comes from TCRdb applying MiXCR to the reads. The sample yields 65,000 to 85,000 distinct CDR3 sequences, 15% to 20% seen once. The time point: after trial treatment. The treatment denotes: LDRT plus nivolumab, ipilimumab, low-dose cyclophosphamide and aspirin (RACIN trial). The sequenced sample was PBMCs, obtained after low-dose radiotherapy plus immunotherapy. The origin of the receptors is a male donor with prostate cancer.

The chain combines TRBV18 with TRBJ2-1; 9 nucleotides align to TRBD2. Germline V gene lookup returns CDR1 KGHSH and CDR2 LQKENI. The CDR3 is made up of 15 amino acids. The ends lost 2 bases at V and 7 bases at J; junction bases unmatched: 6. Here the CDR3 reads CASSPNSGSRNEQFF. In nucleotides, the CDR3 is TGTGCCAGCTCACCAAATAGCGGGAGTAGAAATGAGCAGTTCTTC.

This clonotype was seen many times. V is TRBV27 and J is TRBJ1-6; D call uncertain. Per the germline V gene, CDR1 is MNHEY and CDR2 is SMNVEV (reference sequence). The CDR3 has 12 amino acids. Deletions cut 3 bases from V and 6 bases from J, with 3 bases between. In DNA, the CDR3 is TGTGCCAGCAGTTTGGTTAATTCACCCCTCCACTTT. Translation: CASSLVNSPLHF.

This clonotype has ten or more counts. This chain connects TRBV28 to TRBJ2-6; D possibly matches TRBD1 or TRBD2 (6 bases each). Germline assignment: CDR1 MDHEN and CDR2 SYDVKM. The V gene lost 6 bases and the J gene lost 6 bases, with 24 bases spanning the gap. The CDR3 has 18 amino acids. This CDR3 is CASRSPGDITLEANVLTF. CDR3 in DNA: TGTGCCAGCAGAAGCCCGGGGGACATAACTCTGGAGGCCAACGTCCTGACTTTC.

The chain recombines TRBV2 with TRBJ2-1; 12 nucleotides match TRBD2. V gave up 1 base and J gave up 6 bases; unmatched junction bases: 4. Per germline, CDR1 SNHLY and CDR2 FYNNEI. This CDR3 spans 16 amino acids. CDR3 DNA: TGTGCCAGCAGTGAAGTACTAGCGGGAGGCGCCAATGAGCAGTTCTTC. Translation: CASSEVLAGGANEQFF.

This clonotype was observed at least ten times. The chain carries TRBV6-1 and TRBJ2-7, with D perhaps TRBD2 (5 bases). V lost 1 base and J 3 bases, leaving 16 bases between the germline ends. This CDR3 is built from 16 residues. Germline V gene sequence: CDR1 MNHNS, CDR2 SASEGT. CDR3 DNA: TGTGCCAGCAGTGAAGAGGCGAGCGAGGGCTACTACGAGCAGTACTTC. Translated: CASSEEASEGYYEQYF.

This clonotype was detected ten times or more. The chain employs TRBV6-1 and TRBJ2-7; 11 positions match TRBD2. CDR3 length: 19 residues. CDR1 is MNHNS, CDR2 SASEGT, per germline. Germline trimming cut 0 bases from V and 2 bases from J; bases unmatched to any gene: 12. CDR3 in DNA: TGTGCCAGCAGTGAAGCGCTCAATAGCGGGAGGGCCTACGCCTACGAGCAGTACTTC. It codes for CASSEALNSGRAYAYEQYF.

In this sample, this clonotype turned up many times. This chain connects TRBV7-2 to TRBJ2-7; TRBD1 or TRBD2 may be the D gene (5 bases each). There are 14 residues in the CDR3. Deletions cut 4 bases from V and 2 bases from J, with 12 bases between. Germline V gene data show CDR1 as SGHTA and CDR2 as FQGNSA. As DNA, the CDR3 is TGTGCCAGCAGCTCGGGGACGGTTACCTACGAGCAGTACTTC. Translated, it gives CASSSGTVTYEQYF.

This clonotype was seen ten or more times. The CDR3 nucleotides are TGTGCCAGTAGTATAGGGTCTTCGGGAGTGCCCTACGAGCAGTACTTC. It yields the protein CASSIGSSGVPYEQYF. J is TRBJ2-7 and V is TRBV19; D might be TRBD2 (6 bases). V lost 1 base, J lost 2 bases, and 15 bases lay in between. The germline V gene encodes CDR1 LNHDA and CDR2 SQIVND (reference sequence). This CDR3 has 16 residues.

This clonotype was seen repeatedly, ten times or more. The chain has TRBV6-2 or TRBV6-3 and TRBJ2-7; D is perhaps TRBD1 or TRBD2 (5 bases each). The CDR3 runs 13 residues. V gave up 6 bases and J gave up 5 bases, with 14 bases separating them. In germline, CDR1 is MNHEY, CDR2 SVGEGT. The CDR3 reads CASRPLGDHEQYF. CDR3 nucleotides: TGTGCCAGCAGACCGCTCGGGGACCACGAGCAGTACTTC.

This clonotype showed up many times. This chain joins TRBV20-1 and TRBJ2-5; TRBD1 aligns across 11 bases. The junction had 6 bases not matched to a gene; V was cut back by 1 base and J by 2 bases. Germline CDR1 and CDR2: DFQATT and SNEGSKA (reference sequence). CDR3 size: 16 residues. The CDR3: CSARALWDRGQETQYF. In nucleotides, the CDR3 is TGCAGTGCTAGAGCTTTGTGGGACAGGGGGCAAGAGACCCAGTACTTC.

Many counts were recorded for this clonotype. This sequence joins TRBV19 and TRBJ2-7, with D possibly being TRBD2 (6 bases). Germline assignment: CDR1 LNHDA and CDR2 SQIVND (reference sequence). V gave up 6 bases and J gave up 8 bases, with 17 bases separating them. The CDR3 covers 13 residues. The CDR3: CASSNRELRQQYF. Here the CDR3 DNA reads TGTGCCAGTAGCAATCGGGAGCTCCGCCAGCAGTACTTC.

This clonotype was counted ten times or more. The V and J genes are TRBV6-6 and TRBJ1-2; no firm D call. Germline values: CDR1 MNHNY, CDR2 SVGAGI (reference sequence). Trimming removed 2 bases at V and 4 bases at J, with 5 bases between. This CDR3 is 12 amino acids long. The CDR3, as DNA: TGTGCCAGCAGTTACCCAGGCTATGGCTACACCTTC. Translated, it gives CASSYPGYGYTF.

This clonotype was found many times. The CDR3 loop is CSARGTGFSDGYTF. The DNA of the CDR3 is TGCAGTGCTAGAGGGACAGGCTTCAGTGATGGCTACACCTTC. V usage is TRBV20-1 and J usage is TRBJ1-2; 7 bases agree with TRBD1. The CDR3 spans 14 residues. Trimming took 1 base from V and 6 from J; bases not matched to a gene: 8. Germline V gene data show CDR1 as DFQATT and CDR2 as SNEGSKA (reference sequence).

The V call is TRBV28, the J call TRBJ1-5; D gene uncertain. The CDR3 spans 14 residues. V lost 5 bases and J lost 4, with 12 bases in between. Germline V gene data show CDR1 as MDHEN and CDR2 as SYDVKM. CDR3 residues: CASSRRLPNQPQHF. The CDR3 DNA sequence: TGTGCCAGCAGTCGAAGACTGCCAAATCAGCCCCAGCATTTT.

This clonotype was counted ten times or more. The chain employs TRBV6-2 or TRBV6-3 and TRBJ2-3; possible D gene TRBD2, 6 bases. This CDR3 is 13 amino acids long. Germline CDR1 is MNHEY and CDR2 is SVGEGT. Trimming cost V 7 bases and J 3 bases, with 11 bases left between them. CDR3 region: CASTREFTDTQYF. CDR3 bases: TGTGCCAGCACCCGGGAGTTTACAGATACGCAGTATTTT.

This clonotype was picked up one time. A junction boundary mismatches the germline segment, possibly from a read error. The rearrangement uses TRBV11-2 and TRBJ2-1; the match to TRBD1 covers 9 bases. The CDR3 runs to 17 residues. CDR1 is SGHAT, CDR2 FQNNGV, per germline. CDR3 DNA: TGTGCCATCAGCTTATTACGAGGACAGGGGCGGGTCAATGAGCAGTTCTTC. As protein: CAISLLRGQGRVNEQFF.

There are many counts of this clonotype. V usage is TRBV30 and J usage is TRBJ2-7, with 8 nucleotides matching TRBD2. Trimming took 2 bases from V and 3 from J; bases not matched to a gene: 9. This CDR3 has 15 residues. Germline V lookup: CDR1 GTSNPN, CDR2 SVGIG (reference sequence). CDR3 bases: TGTGCCTGGAGTACCATTAGCGGGAACTTCTACGAGCAGTACTTC. It specifies CAWSTISGNFYEQYF.

A single count supports this clonotype. The chain joins TRBV29-1 to TRBJ2-5, with D perhaps TRBD1 (6 bases). V lost 4 bases and J lost 2, with 14 bases in between. This CDR3 spans 14 amino acids. The germline V gene has CDR1 SQVTM and CDR2 ANQGSEA. CDR3 loop: CSVGHIQGQETQYF. CDR3 nucleotide sequence: TGCAGCGTTGGGCACATACAGGGACAAGAGACCCAGTACTTC.

This clonotype came up many times. V is TRBV20-1 and J is TRBJ1-2; the D is unclear. V lost 0 bases and J 2 bases, leaving 10 bases between the germline ends. Germline V CDR1 and CDR2: DFQATT, SNEGSKA (reference sequence). This CDR3 is built from 14 residues. CDR3 sequence reads: CSARDRARNYGYTF. The CDR3 DNA is TGCAGTGCTAGAGATAGGGCAAGGAACTATGGCTACACCTTC.

The table lists this clonotype with many counts. The chain joins TRBV11-2 to TRBJ2-2; perhaps TRBD2 as D (6 bases). Trimming took 2 bases from V and 4 from J, leaving 11 bases between them. This CDR3 comprises 15 residues. CDR1 and CDR2 from the germline V gene are SGHAT and FQNNGV. The CDR3 bases are TGTGCCAGCAGCTTAACCGGGAGCGGCACCGGGGAGCTGTTTTTT. This gives the protein CASSLTGSGTGELFF.

This clonotype was observed a handful of times. This chain uses TRBV28 with TRBJ2-5; 10 bases align to TRBD2. CDR3 size: 15 residues. Trimming cost V 5 bases and J 4 bases; bases outside gene matches: 7. CDR1 and CDR2 (germline): MDHEN, SYDVKM. The CDR3 sequence: CASSATSGKSETQYF. CDR3 nucleotide sequence: TGTGCCAGCAGTGCTACTAGCGGGAAGTCAGAGACCCAGTACTTC.

On this clonotype: A read error is likely here: a far larger clone is one base away. The conserved phenylalanine or tryptophan is not found at the CDR3 terminus, so this likely reflects a read error. This chain joins TRBV13 and TRBJ2-6; D gene uncertain. This CDR3 has 15 residues. Germline assignment: CDR1 PRHDT and CDR2 FYEKMQ (reference sequence). The ends were cut back, 6 bases at V and 0 bases at J, with 9 bases in the middle. The CDR3 sequence is CASSEGISGANVLTS. The CDR3 DNA reads as TGTGCCAGCAGTGAAGGAATCTCTGGGGCCAACGTCCTGACTTCC.

This clonotype was detected a few times. This sequence joins TRBV29-1 and TRBJ2-7; 7 nucleotides align to TRBD2. CDR1 SQVTM and CDR2 ANQGSEA come from the germline V gene. CDR3 size: 16 residues. V dropped 1 base and J dropped 0; count of bases not matched to a gene: 9. The CDR3 nucleotides are TGCAGCGTTGAAGCGGTGGCTAGCGGAAGCTCCTACGAGCAGTACTTC. It is translated as CSVEAVASGSSYEQYF.

Ten or more counts support this clonotype. The J gene is TRBJ2-7, the V gene TRBV7-2; D is unresolved. Germline assignment: CDR1 SGHTA and CDR2 FQGNSA. CDR3 size: 14 residues. V was trimmed by 2 bases and J by 3 bases, leaving 11 bases between them. The DNA of the CDR3 is TGTGCCAGCAGCTTATCGCTTGGCGGCTACGAGCAGTACTTC. Protein product: CASSLSLGGYEQYF. Full variable domain (missing parts from reference TRBV7-2 and TRBJ2-7): GAGVSQSPSNKVTEKGKDVELRCDPISGHTALYWYRQSLGQGLEFLIYFQGNSAPDKSGLPSDRFSAERTGGSVSTLTIQRTQQEDSAVYLCASSLSLGGYEQYFGPGTRLTVT.

This clonotype was found many times. The J gene is TRBJ2-5, the V gene TRBV20-1, with D perhaps matching TRBD2 (5 bases). Trimming pared 0 bases from V and 0 bases from J, leaving 14 bases between. Per germline, CDR1 DFQATT and CDR2 SNEGSKA (reference sequence). The CDR3 contains 16 residues. The CDR3 here is CSARDRSGVNQETQYF. The DNA of the CDR3 is TGCAGTGCTAGAGATAGGAGCGGAGTTAACCAAGAGACCCAGTACTTC.

This clonotype was recorded at least ten times. V gene TRBV29-1 combines with J gene TRBJ1-2, with D possibly TRBD1 on 5 matching bases. Trimming removed 6 bases from V and 3 bases from J, with 11 bases in between. Germline CDR1 and CDR2: SQVTM and ANQGSEA. The CDR3 is made up of 12 amino acids. CDR3 DNA sequence: TGCAGCGTGCCGGGACCCTACTATGGCTACACCTTC. Translating gives CSVPGPYYGYTF.

This chain links TRBV28 with TRBJ2-7; D perhaps matches TRBD1 (5 bases). The CDR3 runs 13 residues. In germline, CDR1 is MDHEN, CDR2 SYDVKM. The germline V and J ends were trimmed by 5 bases and 4 bases, with 12 bases remaining between them. The DNA for the CDR3 is TGTGCCAGCAGTCGCACAGGCCCATACGAGCAGTACTTC. This codes for CASSRTGPYEQYF. Filled out from reference TRBV28 and TRBJ2-7, the complete variable domain reads DVKVTQSSRYLVKRTGEKVFLECVQDMDHENMFWYRQDPGLGLRLIYFSYDVKMKEKGDIPEGYSVSREKKERFSLILESASTNQTSMYLCASSRTGPYEQYFGPGTRLTVT.

This clonotype was recorded at least ten times. The rearrangement joins TRBV7-2 to TRBJ2-2, with 9 nucleotides matching TRBD1. From germline, CDR1 is SGHTA and CDR2 FQGNSA. Unmatched junction bases numbered 9, after V lost 5 bases and J lost 5 bases. CDR3 length equals 16 residues. The CDR3 here is CASSAGTGFITGELFF. The DNA for the CDR3 is TGTGCCAGCAGCGCCGGGACAGGGTTTATTACCGGGGAGCTGTTTTTT.

This clonotype came up many times. This chain uses TRBV14 with TRBJ2-2; D gene ambiguous. Germline CDR1 SGHDN, CDR2 FVKESK. The CDR3 totals 13 residues. Deletions cut 3 bases from V and 6 bases from J, with 8 bases between. CDR3 loop: CASSQTDAGELFF. In DNA form, the CDR3 reads TGTGCCAGCAGCCAGACCGATGCCGGGGAGCTGTTTTTT.